This TCR beta chain appears in the sequencing data of a study of blood T cell repertoires in COVID-19. Clones were read by immunoSEQ multiplex PCR, and TCRdb kept only the in-frame ones, dropping some. This sample yields about 350,000 clones, of which about 88% are seen a single time; approximately 0.93% belongs to the top ten. Deletions cut 5 bases from V and 9 bases from J, with 10 bases between. CDR3 length: 12 residues. Sequencing used PBMCs or T cells enriched from blood (not recorded which). The TCR was taken from a woman aged 25 to 45 who had recovered from COVID-19. The genes are TRBV12-3 or TRBV12-4 and TRBJ2-2; D call uncertain. The CDR3 protein is CASSGPHRELFF. CDR3 bases: TGTGCCAGCAGTGGGCCCCACCGGGAGCTGTTTTTT.